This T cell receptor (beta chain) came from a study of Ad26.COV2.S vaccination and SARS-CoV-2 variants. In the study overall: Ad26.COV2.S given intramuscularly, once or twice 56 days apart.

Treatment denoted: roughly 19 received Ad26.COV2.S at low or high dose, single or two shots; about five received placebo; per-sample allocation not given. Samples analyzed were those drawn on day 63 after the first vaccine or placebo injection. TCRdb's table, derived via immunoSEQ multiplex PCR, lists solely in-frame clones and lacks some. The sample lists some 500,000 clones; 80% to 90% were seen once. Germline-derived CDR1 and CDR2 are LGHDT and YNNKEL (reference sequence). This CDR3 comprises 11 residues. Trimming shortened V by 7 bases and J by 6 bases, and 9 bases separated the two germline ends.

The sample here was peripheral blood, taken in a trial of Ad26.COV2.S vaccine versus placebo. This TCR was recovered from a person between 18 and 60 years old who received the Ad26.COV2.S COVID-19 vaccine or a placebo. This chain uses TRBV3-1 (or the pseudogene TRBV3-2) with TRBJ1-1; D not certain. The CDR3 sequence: CASNLGAEAFF. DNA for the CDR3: TGTGCCAGCAACTTGGGCGCTGAAGCTTTCTTT.